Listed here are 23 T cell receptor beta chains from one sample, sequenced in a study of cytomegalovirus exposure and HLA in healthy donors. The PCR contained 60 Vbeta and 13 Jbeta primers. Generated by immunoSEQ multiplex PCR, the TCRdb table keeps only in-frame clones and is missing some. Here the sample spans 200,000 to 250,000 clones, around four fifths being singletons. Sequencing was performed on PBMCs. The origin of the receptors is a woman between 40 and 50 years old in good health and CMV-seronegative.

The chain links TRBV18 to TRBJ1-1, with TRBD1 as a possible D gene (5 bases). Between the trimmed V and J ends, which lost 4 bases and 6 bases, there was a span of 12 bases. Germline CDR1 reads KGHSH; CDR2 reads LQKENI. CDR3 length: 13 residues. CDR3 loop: CASSLPGGPEAFF. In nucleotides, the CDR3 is TGTGCCAGCTCACTCCCCGGGGGACCTGAAGCTTTCTTT.

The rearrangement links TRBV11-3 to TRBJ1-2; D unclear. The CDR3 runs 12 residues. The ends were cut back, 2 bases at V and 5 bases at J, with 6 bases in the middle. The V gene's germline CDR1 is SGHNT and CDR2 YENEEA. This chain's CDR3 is CASSLNSYGYTF. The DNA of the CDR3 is TGTGCCAGCAGCTTAAACAGTTATGGCTACACCTTC.

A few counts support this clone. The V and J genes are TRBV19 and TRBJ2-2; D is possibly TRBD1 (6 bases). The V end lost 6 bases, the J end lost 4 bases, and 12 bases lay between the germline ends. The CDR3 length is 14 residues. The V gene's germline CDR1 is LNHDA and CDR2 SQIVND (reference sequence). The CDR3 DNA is TGTGCCAGTAGCAGAGGACAGTTCACCGGGGAGCTGTTTTTT. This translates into CASSRGQFTGELFF.

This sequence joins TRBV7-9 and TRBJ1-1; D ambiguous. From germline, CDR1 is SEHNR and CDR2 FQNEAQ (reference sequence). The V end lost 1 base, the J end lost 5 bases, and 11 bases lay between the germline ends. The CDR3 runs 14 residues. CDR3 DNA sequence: TGTGCCAGCAGCTTAGGATCCCGGAGTACTGAAGCTTTCTTT. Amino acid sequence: CASSLGSRSTEAFF.

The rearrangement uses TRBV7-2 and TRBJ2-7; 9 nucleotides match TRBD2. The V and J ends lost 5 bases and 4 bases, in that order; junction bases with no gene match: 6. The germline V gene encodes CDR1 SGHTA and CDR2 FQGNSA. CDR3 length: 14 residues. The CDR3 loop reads CASSGGTSYYEQYF. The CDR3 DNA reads TGTGCCAGCAGCGGGGGGACTAGCTATTACGAGCAGTACTTC.

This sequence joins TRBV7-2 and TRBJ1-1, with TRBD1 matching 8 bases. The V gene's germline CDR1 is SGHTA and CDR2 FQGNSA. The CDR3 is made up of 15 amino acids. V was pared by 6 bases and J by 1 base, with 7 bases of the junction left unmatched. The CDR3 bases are TGTGCCAGCAGTACGACAGGGGCGCGGAACACTGAAGCTTTCTTT. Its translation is CASSTTGARNTEAFF.

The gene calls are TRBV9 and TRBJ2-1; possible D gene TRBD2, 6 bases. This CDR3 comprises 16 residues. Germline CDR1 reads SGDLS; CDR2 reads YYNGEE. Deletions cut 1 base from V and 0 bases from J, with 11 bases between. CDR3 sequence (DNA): TGTGCCAGCAGCGTACAAGGACTAATCTCCTACAATGAGCAGTTCTTC. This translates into CASSVQGLISYNEQFF.

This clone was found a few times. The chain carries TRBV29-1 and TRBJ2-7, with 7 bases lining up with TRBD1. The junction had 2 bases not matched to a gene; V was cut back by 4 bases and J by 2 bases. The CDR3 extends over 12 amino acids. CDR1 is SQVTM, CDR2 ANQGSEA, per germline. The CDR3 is CSVGTGAYEQYF. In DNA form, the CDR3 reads TGCAGCGTTGGGACAGGTGCCTACGAGCAGTACTTC.

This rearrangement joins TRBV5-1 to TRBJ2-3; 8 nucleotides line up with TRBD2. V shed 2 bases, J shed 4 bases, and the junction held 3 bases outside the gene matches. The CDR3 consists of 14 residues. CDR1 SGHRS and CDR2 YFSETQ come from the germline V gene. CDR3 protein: CASSFGTSPDTQYF. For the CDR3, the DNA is TGCGCCAGCAGCTTCGGGACTAGTCCAGATACGCAGTATTTT. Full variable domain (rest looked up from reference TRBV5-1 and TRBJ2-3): KAGVTQTPRYLIKTRGQQVTLSCSPISGHRSVSWYQQTPGQGLQFLFEYFSETQRNKGNFPGRFSGRQFSNSRSEMNVSTLELGDSALYLCASSFGTSPDTQYFGPGTRLTVL.

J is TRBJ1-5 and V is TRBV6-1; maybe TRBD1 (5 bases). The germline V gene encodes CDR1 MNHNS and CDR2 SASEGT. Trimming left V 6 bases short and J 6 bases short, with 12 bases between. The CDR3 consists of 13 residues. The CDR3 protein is CASSREGVQPQHF. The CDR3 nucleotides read TGTGCCAGCAGCAGGGAAGGGGTTCAGCCCCAGCATTTT.

The CDR3 DNA is TGTGCCAGCAGTCTCCCTCGGGCAGGGGGCATGGACGAGCAGTACTTC. Protein sequence: CASSLPRAGGMDEQYF. The rearrangement links TRBV28 to TRBJ2-7, with TRBD1 matching 8 bases. V was pared by 5 bases and J by 5 bases, with 14 bases of the junction left unmatched. Germline values: CDR1 MDHEN, CDR2 SYDVKM. The CDR3 is 16 amino acids.

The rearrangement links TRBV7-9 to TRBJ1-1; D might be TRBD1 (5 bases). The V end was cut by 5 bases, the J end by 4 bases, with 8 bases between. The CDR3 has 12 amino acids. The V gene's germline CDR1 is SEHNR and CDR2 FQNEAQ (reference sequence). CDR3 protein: CASSPQGTEAFF. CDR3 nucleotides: TGTGCCAGCAGCCCTCAGGGCACTGAAGCTTTCTTT.

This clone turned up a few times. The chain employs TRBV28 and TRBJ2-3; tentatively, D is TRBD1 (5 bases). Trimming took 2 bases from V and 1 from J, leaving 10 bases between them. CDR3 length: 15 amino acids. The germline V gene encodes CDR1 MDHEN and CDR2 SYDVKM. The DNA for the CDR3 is TGTGCCAGCAGTTTAGGGGTAGGGGGCACAGATACGCAGTATTTT. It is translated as CASSLGVGGTDTQYF.

The chain's CDR3 is CASSQERAGQGPSPLHF. As DNA, the CDR3 is TGCGCCAGCAGCCAAGAAAGGGCGGGACAGGGCCCTTCACCCCTCCACTTT. The chain recombines TRBV4-3 with TRBJ1-6; TRBD1 agrees at 9 bases. Per the germline V gene, CDR1 is LGHNA and CDR2 is YSLEER. After removal of 0 bases from V and 9 bases from J, the junction contained 9 bases not matched to a gene. This CDR3 contains 17 residues.

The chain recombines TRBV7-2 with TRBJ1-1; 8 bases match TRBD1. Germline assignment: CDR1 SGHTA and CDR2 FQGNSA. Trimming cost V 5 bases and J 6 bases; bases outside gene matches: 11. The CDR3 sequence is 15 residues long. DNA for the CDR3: TGTGCCAGCAGCACGAGACAGGGGTTTGCATCTGAAGCTTTCTTT. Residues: CASSTRQGFASEAFF.

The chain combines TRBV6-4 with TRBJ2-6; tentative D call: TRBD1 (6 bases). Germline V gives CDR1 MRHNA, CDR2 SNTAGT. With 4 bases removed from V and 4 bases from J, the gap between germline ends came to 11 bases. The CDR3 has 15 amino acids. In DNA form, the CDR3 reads TGTGCCAGCAGTGCGGATCAGGGGGGGGCCAACGTCCTGACTTTC. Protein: CASSADQGGANVLTF.

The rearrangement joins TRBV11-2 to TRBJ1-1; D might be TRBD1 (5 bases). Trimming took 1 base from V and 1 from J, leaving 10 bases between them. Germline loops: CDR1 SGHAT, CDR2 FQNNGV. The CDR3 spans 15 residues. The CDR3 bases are TGTGCCAGCAGCTTAGGCAGGGAAAGGAACACTGAAGCTTTCTTT. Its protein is CASSLGRERNTEAFF.

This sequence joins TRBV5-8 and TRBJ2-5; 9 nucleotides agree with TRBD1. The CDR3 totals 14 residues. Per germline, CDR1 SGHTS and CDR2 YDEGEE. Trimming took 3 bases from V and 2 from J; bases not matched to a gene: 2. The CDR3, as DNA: TGTGCCAGCAGCTCCGGGACAGGGCAAGAGACCCAGTACTTC. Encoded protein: CASSSGTGQETQYF.

CDR3 sequence reads: CAWSVHRSGNQPQHF. The CDR3, as DNA: TGTGCCTGGAGTGTCCACCGGAGCGGCAATCAGCCCCAGCATTTT. The chain employs TRBV30 and TRBJ1-5; D ambiguous. CDR3 length equals 15 residues. CDR1 and CDR2 (germline): GTSNPN, SVGIG (reference sequence). Trimming took 0 bases from V and 2 from J, leaving 11 bases between them.

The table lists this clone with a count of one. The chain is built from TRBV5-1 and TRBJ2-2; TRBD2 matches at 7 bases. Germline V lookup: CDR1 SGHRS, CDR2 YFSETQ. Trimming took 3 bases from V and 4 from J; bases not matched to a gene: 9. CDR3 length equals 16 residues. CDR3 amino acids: CASSWTGGLGTGELFF. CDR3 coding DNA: TGCGCCAGCAGCTGGACGGGGGGATTAGGCACCGGGGAGCTGTTTTTT. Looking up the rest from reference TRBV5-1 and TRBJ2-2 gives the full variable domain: KAGVTQTPRYLIKTRGQQVTLSCSPISGHRSVSWYQQTPGQGLQFLFEYFSETQRNKGNFPGRFSGRQFSNSRSEMNVSTLELGDSALYLCASSWTGGLGTGELFFGEGSRLTVL.

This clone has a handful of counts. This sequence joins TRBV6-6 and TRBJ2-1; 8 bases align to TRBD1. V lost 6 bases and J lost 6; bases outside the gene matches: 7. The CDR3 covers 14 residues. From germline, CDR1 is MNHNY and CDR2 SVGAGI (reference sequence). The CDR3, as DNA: TGTGCCAGCAGCCACCCGACAGGGGTCAATGAGCAGTTCTTC. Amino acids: CASSHPTGVNEQFF.

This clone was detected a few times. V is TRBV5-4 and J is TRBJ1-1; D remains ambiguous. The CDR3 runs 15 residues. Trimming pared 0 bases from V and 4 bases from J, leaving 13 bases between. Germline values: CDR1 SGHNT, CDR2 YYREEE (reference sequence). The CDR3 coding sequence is TGTGCCAGCAGCTTGGGGCAGGTGCTGGGCACTGAAGCTTTCTTT. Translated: CASSLGQVLGTEAFF.

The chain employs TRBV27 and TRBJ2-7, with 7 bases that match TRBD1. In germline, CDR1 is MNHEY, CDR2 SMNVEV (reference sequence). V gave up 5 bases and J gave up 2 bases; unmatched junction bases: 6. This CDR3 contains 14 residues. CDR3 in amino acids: CASSGGQKPYEQYF. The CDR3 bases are TGTGCCAGCAGTGGGGGACAGAAGCCCTACGAGCAGTACTTC.